This entry concerns a single T cell receptor (beta chain). Its target antigen remains unknown. No base-level quality is on record; no much larger clone is a single base apart. Donors were 35 to 40 systemically healthy Caucasian individuals from Russia aged roughly 6 to 90 years. Around 9.8 milliliters of peripheral blood were collected from each donor into EDTA-treated Vacutainer tubes. Ficoll-Paque density-gradient centrifugation was used to isolate PBMCs, with at least 6.5 million per sample. Trizol reagent was used to extract total RNA from PBMCs, with at least 5.5 micrograms per sample. For every donor, flow cytometry on a PBMC aliquot measured the percentage of naive CD45RAhigh/CD27high T cells. The sample comes from a study of blood T cells in healthy people across ages (dated by TCRdb to the mid-2010s). About the investigation overall: In model experiments, roughly one uniquely barcoded TCR beta cDNA molecule per two T cells was captured by template switching. Using deep sequencing normalized with unique cDNA molecular identifiers, the study measured how TCR beta repertoire diversity changes with age. The donors were split into four age groups: young (average 16 years), middle-aged (about 40), aged (roughly 60) and long-lived (about 82). To avoid experimental bias, donors of different ages were randomly spread across the sequencing lanes. Using the same blood draw, the study looked at two additional independent replicas of 1 million unique cDNA reads for two donors, one aged 18 to 30 and the other aged 80 or older. Study-level results and caveats: Observed TCR beta diversity correlated strongly with the percentage of naive T cells measured by flow cytometry. Observed TCR beta diversity per million T cells fell roughly linearly with age, and a significant reduction was already apparent by age roughly 40. Because profiling used bulk unsorted PBMCs, naive and antigen-experienced compartments could not be compared conclusively. Compared with the aged group, the long-lived group had more naive CD4+ T cells, fewer expanded clones and increased TCR diversity, a pattern suggesting age selection. Estimates of total diversity based on one million sequenced T cells were regarded as lower bounds and as underestimates. Because donor CMV infection status was unknown, age-related changes in expanded clonotypes were potentially confounded.

CDR1 is given as LGHDT and CDR2 as YNNKEL, both from the germline V gene (reference sequence). Trimming removed 0 bases from V and 3 bases from J, leaving 12 bases between the germline ends. The CDR3 runs 15 amino acids, cysteine and phenylalanine included. Left in the record is the CDR3 DNA by itself, 45 bases read in frame from the first base. The library was prepared using 5' RACE. A second PCR of roughly 7 to 11 cycles was performed with a sample-barcoded 5' primer and a J-beta primer mix. A unique molecular identifier was introduced onto each TCR beta cDNA molecule by a template-switch 5' adaptor carrying 12 random nucleotides. At least 2.5 million CDR3-containing paired-end reads were obtained from each sample. All of the RNA was converted into first-strand cDNA using the Mint cDNA synthesis kit, with a TRBC-specific oligonucleotide serving as the primer. Following uracil-DNA glycosylase treatment, all cDNA underwent a first 18-cycle PCR with the universal primers M1SS and BC2_uni_R. The paper's processing steps were these. For normalization, 1 million high-quality reads, each with a distinct molecular identifier, were randomly selected from each sample. Instead of being binned into consensus sequences, reads that shared molecular identifiers were thrown out. MiTCR, run with a Q25 quality threshold and the strictest error-elimination algorithm, handled CDR3 identification, clonotype clustering and error correction. Lower-bound total TCR beta diversity was estimated with a nonparametric unseen species model using Euler transformation. Starting from the raw public reads, TCRdb applied fastp trimming at Q25, assembled clones with MiXCR and retained in-frame beta chains. When rows share a CDR3 protein, they turn into one entry using the most common DNA and genes. For this entry, the V and J calls and clone size follow TCRdb and not the study's own pipeline. The sample includes fewer than 2 million distinct CDR3 sequences, with approximately 40% observed a single time. 23% of the sample goes to the ten largest clones.

This receptor was obtained from a human donor in good health. The sample was blood. The chain was built from TRBV3-1 and TRBJ2-7, with the D gene not confidently named. The CDR3 in this case is CASSQDISLYYEQYF. The nucleotide sequence is given as TGTGCCAGCAGCCAAGATATATCGTTATACTACGAGCAGTACTTC.